This T cell receptor beta chain derives from a study of blood T cell repertoires in COVID-19. As for the study in general: The origin of the acute and convalescent COVID-19 samples was the United States, Italy and Spain. Sources were T cells, B-cell-depleted T cells, or PBMCs; the material itself was cDNA or gDNA.

As processed by the authors: Reference gene primer amplification gave estimated nucleated cell counts. TCRdb's copy holds only in-frame clones and misses some; the assay was immunoSEQ multiplex PCR. V and J calls and clone size are copied from that table; D and trimming were computed from the DNA. The sample yields about 71,000 clones, approximately 92% seen once. Trimming cost V 3 bases and J 4 bases, with 13 bases left between them. This CDR3 contains 14 residues. In germline, CDR1 is MNHEY, CDR2 SMNVEV (reference sequence). The source of this sequence is a woman of 80 years or more with acute or convalescent COVID-19. The sequenced sample was peripheral blood. The rearrangement uses TRBV27 and TRBJ2-7; D is possibly TRBD1 (6 bases). The CDR3, as DNA: TGTGCCAGCAGTTTGGTGAAGGGGGTGTACGAGCAGTACTTC. This codes for CASSLVKGVYEQYF.